A single sample gave rise to the 8 T cell receptor beta chains below, sequenced in a study of shared clonotypes between healthy human individuals. TCRdb keeps only in-frame clones here, not all; method: immunoSEQ multiplex PCR. This table has under 1,100,000 clones, approximately 78% appearing once. Sequenced: memory CD4+ T cells from PBMCs. The sample's subset: CD45RA-negative fraction. The receptors here all came from a man aged 18 to 30 in good health. Some clones in this sample may be carry-over from other donors' samples.

The rearrangement links TRBV11-2 to TRBJ2-1; D not resolved. Trimming stripped 6 bases from V and 7 bases from J, with 19 bases between. This CDR3 region has 15 residues. Germline assignment: CDR1 SGHAT and CDR2 FQNNGV. The CDR3 loop reads CASRVGPTTANEQFF. The CDR3 bases are TGTGCCAGCAGGGTCGGACCGACCACCGCGAATGAGCAGTTCTTC.

V is TRBV7-9 and J is TRBJ2-1; 8 nucleotides match TRBD2. V trimming: 5 bases; J trimming: 4 bases; junction bases outside the gene matches: 4. The CDR3 length is 14 residues. Looked up from germline, CDR1 is SEHNR and CDR2 is FQNEAQ (reference sequence). The CDR3, as DNA: TGTGCCAGCAGCGCTACTAGCGGATACAATGAGCAGTTCTTC. This translates into CASSATSGYNEQFF. Complete variable domain (other parts from reference TRBV7-9 and TRBJ2-1): DTGVSQNPRHKITKRGQNVTFRCDPISEHNRLYWYRQTLGQGPEFLTYFQNEAQLEKSRLLSDRFSAERPKGSFSTLEIQRTEQGDSAMYLCASSATSGYNEQFFGPGTRLTVL.

For the CDR3, the DNA is TGCAGCGTAGGGCTAGCGGCATACAATGAGCAGTTCTTC. Amino acids: CSVGLAAYNEQFF. The chain recombines TRBV29-1 with TRBJ2-1; 7 nucleotides align to TRBD2. Germline V gives CDR1 SQVTM, CDR2 ANQGSEA. V lost 6 bases and J lost 4; bases outside the gene matches: 6. The CDR3 runs to 13 residues.

The V gene is TRBV7-3, the J gene TRBJ1-1, with TRBD1 matching over 7 bases. This CDR3 is 14 amino acids long. The V and J ends lost 4 bases and 4 bases, in that order; junction bases with no gene match: 6. Germline V gives CDR1 SGHTA, CDR2 FQGTGA. CDR3 region: CASSSRQGGTEAFF. The CDR3 DNA follows: TGTGCCAGCAGCTCCCGACAGGGTGGCACTGAAGCTTTCTTT.

The chain uses TRBV5-4 and TRBJ2-5; a weak D match, TRBD1 (6 bases). V was pared by 2 bases and J by 2 bases, with 10 bases between. CDR1 and CDR2 (germline): SGHNT, YYREEE (reference sequence). This CDR3 region has 14 residues. For the CDR3, the DNA is TGTGCCAGCAGCTTAGGGACACGTCAAGAGACCCAGTACTTC. It yields the protein CASSLGTRQETQYF. Full variable domain (remainder filled in from reference TRBV5-4 and TRBJ2-5): ETGVTQSPTHLIKTRGQQVTLRCSSQSGHNTVSWYQQALGQGPQFIFQYYREEENGRGNFPPRFSGLQFPNYSSELNVNALELDDSALYLCASSLGTRQETQYFGPGTRLLVL.

The chain combines TRBV7-8 with TRBJ1-1, with D hard to call. With 5 bases removed from V and 1 base from J, the gap between germline ends came to 8 bases. This CDR3 comprises 13 residues. From germline, CDR1 is SGHVS and CDR2 FQNEAQ. CDR3 region: CASSPYGNTEAFF. CDR3 DNA: TGTGCCAGCAGCCCGTACGGGAACACTGAAGCTTTCTTT.

The chain joins TRBV10-3 to TRBJ1-1; TRBD1 might be the D (5 bases). The germline V gene has CDR1 ENHRY and CDR2 SYGVKD. The CDR3 runs to 14 residues. Deletions cut 0 bases from V and 3 bases from J, with 8 bases between. CDR3 bases: TGTGCCATCAGTGAGTCAGGGGAAGACACTGAAGCTTTCTTT. Amino acid sequence: CAISESGEDTEAFF.

About this clone: The same CDR3 also results from other DNA sequences found in this sample. The rearrangement links TRBV28 to TRBJ1-2; D unclear. V was trimmed by 5 bases and J by 5 bases, leaving 9 bases between them. The CDR3 is 12 amino acids. Germline V gene lookup returns CDR1 MDHEN and CDR2 SYDVKM. CDR3 region: CASSRPGYGYTF. In nucleotides, the CDR3 is TGTGCCAGCAGTCGCCCAGGATATGGCTACACCTTC.